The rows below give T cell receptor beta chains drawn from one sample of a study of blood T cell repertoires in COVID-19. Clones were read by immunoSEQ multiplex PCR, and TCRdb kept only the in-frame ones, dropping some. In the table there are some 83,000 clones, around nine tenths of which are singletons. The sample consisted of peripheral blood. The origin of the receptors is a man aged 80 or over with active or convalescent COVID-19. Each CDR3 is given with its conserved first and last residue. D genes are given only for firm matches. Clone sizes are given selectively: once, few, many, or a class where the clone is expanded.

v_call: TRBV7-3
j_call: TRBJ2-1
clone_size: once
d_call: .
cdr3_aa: CASRRAGATYNEQFF
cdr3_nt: TGTGCCAGCAGAAGGGCAGGGGCGACCTACAATGAGCAGTTCTTC

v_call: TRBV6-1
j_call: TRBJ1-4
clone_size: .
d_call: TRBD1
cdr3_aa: CASSVNTRGSGEKLFF
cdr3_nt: TGTGCCAGCAGTGTAAACACCAGGGGGAGCGGCGAAAAACTGTTTTTT

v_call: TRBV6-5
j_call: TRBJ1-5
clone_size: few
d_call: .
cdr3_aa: CASSTGFNQPQHF
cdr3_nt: TGTGCCAGCAGTACAGGCTTCAATCAGCCCCAGCATTTT

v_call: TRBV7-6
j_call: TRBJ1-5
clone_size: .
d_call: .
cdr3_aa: CASMGHARQDDSPPQHF
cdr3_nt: TGTGCCAGCATGGGGCACGCCAGACAGGACGATTCACCGCCCCAGCATTTT

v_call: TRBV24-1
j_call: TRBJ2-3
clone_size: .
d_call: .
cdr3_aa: CATSDMRGRTDTQYF
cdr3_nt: TGTGCCACCAGTGATATGCGGGGGCGCACAGATACGCAGTATTTT

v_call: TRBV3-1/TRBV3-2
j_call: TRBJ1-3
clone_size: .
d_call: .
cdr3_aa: CASSGSGYSGNTIYF
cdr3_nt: TGTGCCAGCAGCGGGAGCGGTTACTCTGGAAACACCATATATTTT

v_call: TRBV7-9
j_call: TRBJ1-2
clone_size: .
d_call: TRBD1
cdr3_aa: CASSLLGGQTNYGYTF
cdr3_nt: TGTGCCAGCAGCCTCCTGGGGGGACAGACGAACTATGGCTACACCTTC

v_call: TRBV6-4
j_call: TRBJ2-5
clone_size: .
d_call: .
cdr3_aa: CASSYREQETQYF
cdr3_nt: TGTGCCAGCAGTTACAGAGAACAAGAGACCCAGTACTTC

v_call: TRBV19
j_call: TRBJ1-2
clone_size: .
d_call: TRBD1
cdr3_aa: CASSITGQGTGGYTF
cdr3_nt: TGTGCCAGTAGTATCACGGGACAGGGGACCGGTGGCTACACCTTC

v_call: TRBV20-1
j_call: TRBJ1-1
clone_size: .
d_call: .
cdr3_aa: CSASVQGSGAFF
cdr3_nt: TGCAGTGCTAGTGTTCAGGGTTCGGGAGCTTTCTTT

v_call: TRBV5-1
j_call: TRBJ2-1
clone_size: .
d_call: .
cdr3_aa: CASSLDGTSSYNEQFF
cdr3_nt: TGCGCCAGCAGCTTGGACGGGACAAGCTCCTACAATGAGCAGTTCTTC

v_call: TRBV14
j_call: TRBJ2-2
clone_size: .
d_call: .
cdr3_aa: CASSQLQGAIGELFF
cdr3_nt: TGTGCCAGCAGCCAACTACAGGGAGCTATCGGGGAGCTGTTTTTT

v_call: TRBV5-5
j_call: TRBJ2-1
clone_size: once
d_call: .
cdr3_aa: CASSLRQGSSYNEQFF
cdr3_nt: TGTGCCAGCAGCTTGCGGCAGGGAAGCTCCTACAATGAGCAGTTCTTC

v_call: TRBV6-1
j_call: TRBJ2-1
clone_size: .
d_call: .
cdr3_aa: CASSDLGGRGYNEQFF
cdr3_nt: TGTGCCAGCAGTGATCTGGGGGGGCGGGGGTACAATGAGCAGTTCTTC

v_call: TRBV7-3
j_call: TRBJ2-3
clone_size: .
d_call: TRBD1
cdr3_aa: CASSSDRGKTDTQYF
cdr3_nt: TGTGCCAGCAGCTCCGACAGGGGAAAAACAGATACGCAGTATTTT

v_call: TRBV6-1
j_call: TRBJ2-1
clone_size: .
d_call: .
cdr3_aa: CASSELRAGYNEQFF
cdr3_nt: TGTGCCAGCAGTGAGCTCCGCGCAGGATACAATGAGCAGTTCTTC

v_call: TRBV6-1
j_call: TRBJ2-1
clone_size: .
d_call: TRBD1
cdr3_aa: CASSENRGLNEQFF
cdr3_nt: TGTGCCAGCAGTGAGAACAGGGGCCTCAATGAGCAGTTCTTC

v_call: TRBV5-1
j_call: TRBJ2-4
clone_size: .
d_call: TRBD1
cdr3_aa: CASSWGTGEDKNIQYF
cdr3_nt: TGCGCCAGCAGCTGGGGGACAGGAGAGGACAAAAACATTCAGTACTTC

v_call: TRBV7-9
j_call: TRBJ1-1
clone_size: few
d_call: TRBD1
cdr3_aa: CASSQTGGTEAFF
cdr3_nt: TGTGCCAGCAGCCAGACAGGGGGAACTGAAGCTTTCTTT

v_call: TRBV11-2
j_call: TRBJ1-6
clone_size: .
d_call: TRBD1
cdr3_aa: CASSLDDHRGFSYNSPLHF
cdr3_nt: TGTGCCAGCAGCTTAGACGACCACAGGGGGTTTTCCTATAATTCACCCCTCCACTTT

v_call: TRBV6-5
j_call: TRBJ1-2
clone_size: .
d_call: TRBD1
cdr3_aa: CASGTETNYGYTF
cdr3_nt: TGTGCCAGTGGGACAGAGACTAACTATGGCTACACCTTC

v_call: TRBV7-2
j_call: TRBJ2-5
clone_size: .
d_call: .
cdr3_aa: CASSLAGDKWQTQYF
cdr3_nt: TGTGCCAGCAGCTTAGCGGGCGACAAGTGGCAAACCCAGTACTTC

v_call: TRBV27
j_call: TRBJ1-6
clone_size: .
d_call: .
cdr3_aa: CASRRQGNSPLHF
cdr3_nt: TGTGCCAGCAGGCGGCAGGGAAATTCACCCCTCCACTTT

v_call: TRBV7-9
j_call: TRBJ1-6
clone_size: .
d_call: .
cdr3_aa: CASSLVSPYNSPLHF
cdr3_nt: TGTGCCAGCAGCTTAGTATCCCCCTATAATTCACCCCTCCACTTT

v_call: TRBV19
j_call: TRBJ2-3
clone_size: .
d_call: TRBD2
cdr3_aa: CASSASGRATDTQYF
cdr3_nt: TGTGCCAGTAGTGCGAGCGGGAGGGCCACAGATACGCAGTATTTT

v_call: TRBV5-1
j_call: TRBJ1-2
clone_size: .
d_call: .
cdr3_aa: CASSPLDSYYGYTF
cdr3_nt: TGCGCCAGCAGCCCATTGGACAGTTACTATGGCTACACCTTC

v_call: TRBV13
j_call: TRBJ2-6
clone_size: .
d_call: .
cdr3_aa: CASSFRQVLTGANVLTF
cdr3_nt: TGTGCCAGCAGCTTCCGACAAGTGCTAACTGGGGCCAACGTCCTGACTTTC

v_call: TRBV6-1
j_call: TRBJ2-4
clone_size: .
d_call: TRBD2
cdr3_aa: CASSDREAGLAYF
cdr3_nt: TGTGCCAGCAGTGATAGAGAAGCGGGACTAGCGTACTTC

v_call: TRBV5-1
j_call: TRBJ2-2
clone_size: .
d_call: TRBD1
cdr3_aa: CASSPGQAANTGELFF
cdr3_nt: TGCGCCAGCAGCCCCGGACAGGCCGCGAACACCGGGGAGCTGTTTTTT

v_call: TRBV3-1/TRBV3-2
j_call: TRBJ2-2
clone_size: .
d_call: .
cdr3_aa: CASSHDLATGELFF
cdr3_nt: TGTGCCAGCAGCCACGACCTAGCGACCGGGGAGCTGTTTTTT

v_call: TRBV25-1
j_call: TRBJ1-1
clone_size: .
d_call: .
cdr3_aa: CASSEYPGQAEAFF
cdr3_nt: TGTGCCAGCAGTGAATATCCAGGGCAGGCCGAAGCTTTCTTT

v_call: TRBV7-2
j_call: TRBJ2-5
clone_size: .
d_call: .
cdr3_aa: CASSLAGGQKETQYF
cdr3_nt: TGTGCCAGCAGCTTAGCAGGTGGACAGAAAGAGACCCAGTACTTC

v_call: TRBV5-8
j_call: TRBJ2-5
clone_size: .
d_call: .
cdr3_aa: CASSLLRETQYF
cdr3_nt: TGTGCCAGCAGCTTGCTGAGAGAGACCCAGTACTTC

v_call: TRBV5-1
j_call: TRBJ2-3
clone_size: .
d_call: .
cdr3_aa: CASSLASAGSTDTQYF
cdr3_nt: TGCGCCAGCAGCTTGGCCTCGGCGGGGAGCACAGATACGCAGTATTTT

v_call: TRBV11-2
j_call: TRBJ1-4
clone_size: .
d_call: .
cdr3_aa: CASSRTRDITNEKLFF
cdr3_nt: TGTGCCAGCAGCCGAACCCGGGACATCACTAATGAAAAACTGTTTTTT

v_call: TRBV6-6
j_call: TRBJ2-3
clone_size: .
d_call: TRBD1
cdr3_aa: CASTWDRSTDTQYF
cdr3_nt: TGTGCCAGCACCTGGGACAGGAGCACAGATACGCAGTATTTT

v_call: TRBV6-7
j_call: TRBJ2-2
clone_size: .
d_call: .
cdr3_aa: CASSYSGGGYTGELFF
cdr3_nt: TGTGCCAGCAGTTACTCGGGGGGAGGTTACACCGGGGAGCTGTTTTTT

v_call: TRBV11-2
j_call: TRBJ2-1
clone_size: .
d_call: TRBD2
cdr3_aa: CASSLESPSGRGYEQFF
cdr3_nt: TGTGCCAGCAGCTTAGAATCCCCTAGCGGGAGGGGCTATGAGCAGTTCTTC

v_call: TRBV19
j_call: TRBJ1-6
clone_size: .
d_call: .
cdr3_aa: CASSPRQDFNSPLHF
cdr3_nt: TGTGCCAGTAGCCCCCGACAGGATTTTAATTCACCCCTCCACTTT

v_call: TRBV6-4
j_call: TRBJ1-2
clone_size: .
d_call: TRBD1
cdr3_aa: CASSETGLNYGYTF
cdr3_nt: TGTGCCAGCAGCGAGACAGGGTTAAACTATGGCTACACCTTC

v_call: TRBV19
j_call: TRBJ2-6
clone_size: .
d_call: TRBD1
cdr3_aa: CATRQGAISGANVLTF
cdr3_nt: TGTGCCACCAGACAGGGGGCAATCAGTGGGGCCAACGTCCTGACTTTC

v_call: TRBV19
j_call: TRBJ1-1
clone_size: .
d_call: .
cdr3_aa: CASHPRGEGDTEAFF
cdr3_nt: TGTGCCAGCCACCCCCGAGGCGAGGGGGACACTGAAGCTTTCTTT

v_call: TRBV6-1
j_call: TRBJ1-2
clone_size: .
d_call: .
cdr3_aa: CASSETVYGYTF
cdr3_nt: TGTGCCAGCAGTGAAACAGTCTATGGCTACACCTTC

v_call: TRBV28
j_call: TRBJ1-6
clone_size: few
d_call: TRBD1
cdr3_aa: CASSTGGVSPLHF
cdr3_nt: TGTGCCAGCAGTACAGGGGGCGTTTCACCCCTCCACTTT

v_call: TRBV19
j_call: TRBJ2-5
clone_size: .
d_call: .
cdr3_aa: CASSLSRDTETQYF
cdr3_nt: TGTGCCAGTAGTCTATCGCGGGATACGGAGACCCAGTACTTC

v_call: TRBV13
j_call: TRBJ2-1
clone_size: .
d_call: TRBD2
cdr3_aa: CASSLDRGGGNEQFF
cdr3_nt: TGTGCCAGCAGCTTAGACCGCGGGGGTGGCAATGAGCAGTTCTTC

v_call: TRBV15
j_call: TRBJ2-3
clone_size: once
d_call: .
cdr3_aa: CATSTRRVSTDTQYF
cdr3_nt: TGTGCCACCAGCACCAGACGGGTTAGCACAGATACGCAGTATTTT

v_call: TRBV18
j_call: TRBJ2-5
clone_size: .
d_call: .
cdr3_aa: CASSPPARRETQYF
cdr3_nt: TGTGCCAGCTCACCACCGGCCCGCCGAGAGACCCAGTACTTC

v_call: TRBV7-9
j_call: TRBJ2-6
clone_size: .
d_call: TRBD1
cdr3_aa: CASTLGQYSGANVLTF
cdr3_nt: TGTGCCAGCACTTTGGGACAGTACTCTGGGGCCAACGTCCTGACTTTC

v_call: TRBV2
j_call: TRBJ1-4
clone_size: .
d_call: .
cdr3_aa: CASSDWGLEKLFF
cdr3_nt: TGTGCCAGCAGTGATTGGGGGCTAGAAAAACTGTTTTTT

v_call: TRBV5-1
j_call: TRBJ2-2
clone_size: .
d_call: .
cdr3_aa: CASSLVVFTGELFF
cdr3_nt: TGCGCCAGCAGCTTGGTAGTCTTCACCGGGGAGCTGTTTTTT

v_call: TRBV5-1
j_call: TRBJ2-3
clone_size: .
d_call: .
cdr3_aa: CASSMRTDTQYF
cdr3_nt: TGCGCCAGCAGCATGAGGACAGATACGCAGTATTTT

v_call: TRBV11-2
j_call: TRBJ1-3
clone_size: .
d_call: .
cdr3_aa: CASSLRASGAARGNTIYF
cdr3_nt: TGTGCCAGCAGCTTAAGGGCCTCAGGGGCTGCAAGGGGAAACACCATATATTTT